Listed here is a single T cell receptor (beta chain). The antigen is undetermined. The data belong to a study of shared clonotypes between healthy human individuals. Study-wide background: Aged 18 to 49, the donors were a couple of women and a few men. Findings and caveats of the study: Rarefaction showed sorted-subset sequencing was incomplete despite large depth. Larger richness was generally estimated for naive than memory subsets.

CD8 cells classed as naive were CD45RO-negative and positively selected for CCR7, excluding terminally differentiated effector memory CD45RA+ cells. Some clones are missing from TCRdb's copy, which holds only in-frame ones; the method was immunoSEQ multiplex PCR. The profile shows roughly 2,000,000 clones, just under 95% of them singletons. Germline CDR1 reads LGHNA; CDR2 reads YSLEER. V gave up 3 bases and J gave up 4 bases, with 23 bases separating them. The CDR3 loop spans 18 amino acids. This chain joins TRBV4-3 and TRBJ2-3; D perhaps matches TRBD2 (6 bases). The TCR comes from a man aged 18 to 30 in good health. Some clones in this sample may be carry-over from other donors' samples. The specimen was naive CD8+ T cells from PBMCs. The CDR3 reads CASSQSPVIKSGADTQYF. The CDR3, as DNA: TGCGCCAGCAGCCAGTCTCCCGTGATAAAATCGGGGGCAGATACGCAGTATTTT.